This TCR beta chain was found in a study of blood T cell repertoires in COVID-19. Looking at the study overall: Some COVID-19 samples were acute and others convalescent; all came from the United States, Italy and Spain. PBMCs, B-cell-depleted T cells, or T cells provided the cDNA or gDNA that made up the material.

Sequencing used immunoSEQ multiplex PCR; TCRdb keeps in-frame clones, though not all of them. The repertoire includes 110,000 to 150,000 clones, around 79% of them detected once, and around 5% sits in the top ten. Material: peripheral blood. The receptor's source is a woman in her sixties or seventies with COVID-19, enrolled during active disease.

CDR3 DNA: TGCAGCGTTGAAGGGGGACAGGGTGCAGATACGCAGTATTTT. It specifies CSVEGGQGADTQYF. The chain employs TRBV29-1 and TRBJ2-3; 9 nucleotides line up with TRBD1. This CDR3 has 14 residues. Germline V CDR1 and CDR2: SQVTM, ANQGSEA. Trimming took 1 base from V and 4 from J; bases not matched to a gene: 3.